This record covers a single T cell receptor (beta chain). The antigen is not known. The sample belongs to a study of T cell responses to AZD1222 COVID-19 vaccine. General study results and limits: Regions left unmutated in variants are reportedly the target of nearly half of spike-specific TCRs. At study baseline, merely six AZD1222 recipients were seropositive.

Trimming left V 5 bases short and J 0 bases short, with 14 bases between. This CDR3 is built from 15 residues. Per the germline V gene, CDR1 is SEHNR and CDR2 is FQNEAQ (reference sequence). Profiling relied on immunoSEQ multiplex PCR, and the TCRdb table lists in-frame clones only, not all of them. The sample includes some 130,000 clones, over 75% of them seen just once. This sample comprised peripheral blood, obtained on day 0 of AZD1222 vaccination. The rearrangement uses TRBV7-9 and TRBJ2-7; D is ambiguous. This TCR came from an adult in good health. The CDR3 DNA follows: TGTGCCAGCAGCCCCTCAAGACATAGCTCCTACGAGCAGTACTTC. It is translated as CASSPSRHSSYEQYF. The variable domain in full, with the rest retrieved from reference TRBV7-9 and TRBJ2-7, is DTGVSQNPRHKITKRGQNVTFRCDPISEHNRLYWYRQTLGQGPEFLTYFQNEAQLEKSRLLSDRFSAERPKGSFSTLEIQRTEQGDSAMYLCASSPSRHSSYEQYFGPGTRLTVT.